The rows below give T cell receptor beta chains drawn from one sample of a study of T cells expressing NK-cell markers. From the 5' RACE reads, TCRdb lists one entry per CDR3 protein and no DNA. This specimen shows around 100,000 distinct CDR3 sequences; the ten leading clones hold roughly 18%. Sequencing was performed on blood T cells: a sorted CD56 or NKG2C T cell subset, CD4+ or CD8+ T cells, or bulk PBMC T cells (not recorded which). Receptors originate from a woman between 18 and 75 years old in good health. The CDR3 runs from the conserved cysteine through the conserved F or W.

j_gene | v_gene | CDR3aa
TRBJ2-3 | TRBV7-2 | CASSLISQDTQYF
TRBJ2-7 | TRBV5-1 | CASSIDTGGQYF
TRBJ2-5 | TRBV19 | CASSMLLLAGEETQYF
TRBJ2-5 | TRBV18 | CASSPSSLYQETQYF
TRBJ2-7 | TRBV5-5 | CASSVGLLDSYEQYF
TRBJ1-1 | TRBV28 | CASSLLTANTEAFF
TRBJ2-7 | TRBV29-1 | CSVEVGLSDEQYF
TRBJ2-7 | TRBV5-1 | CASSPGPYYEQYF
TRBJ1-5 | TRBV20-1 | CSAPGQGTGQPQHF
TRBJ2-6 | TRBV9 | CASSFQGHPSGANVLTF
TRBJ2-4 | TRBV9 | CASSVTGGAKNIQYF
TRBJ2-2 | TRBV29-1 | CSVGRDTGELFF
TRBJ2-5 | TRBV12-3/TRBV12-4 | CASSLALVAETQYF
TRBJ2-2 | TRBV7-8 | CASSLDGRNTGELFF
TRBJ1-6 | TRBV4-3 | CASSQALQTNSPLHF
TRBJ2-3 | TRBV15 | CATSREGRGDTDTQYF
TRBJ1-3 | TRBV18 | CASSPDSTGNTIYF
TRBJ2-7 | TRBV29-1 | CSIRQGIYEQYF
TRBJ2-6 | TRBV7-9 | CASSPISGGANVLTF
TRBJ1-2 | TRBV15 | CATSRERDRNYGYTF
TRBJ2-1 | TRBV14 | CASSQRLASGEQFF
TRBJ2-7 | TRBV20-1 | CSARHTLGPYEQYF
TRBJ2-5 | TRBV20-1 | CSARDFRGTGEETQYF
TRBJ2-3 | TRBV5-1 | CASSSLFIGGEGTDTQYF
TRBJ2-2 | TRBV27 | CASSFSNTGELFF
TRBJ2-3 | TRBV7-8 | CASSPMGAETDTQYF
TRBJ2-1 | TRBV9 | CASSVGGNINEQFF
TRBJ1-4 | TRBV12-3/TRBV12-4 | CASGGQGDSEKLFF
TRBJ2-1 | TRBV20-1 | CSATPVGQGYNEQFF
TRBJ2-7 | TRBV28 | CASSAAGTGAYEQYF
TRBJ2-7 | TRBV7-9 | CASMNLGLAGDYEQYF
TRBJ1-3 | TRBV20-1 | CSADTGGGGNTIYF
TRBJ2-5 | TRBV5-1 | CASSLEIAGEAQETQYF
TRBJ2-5 | TRBV15 | CATSRVAAETQYF
TRBJ1-1 | TRBV6-5 | CASSYSYNREAFF
TRBJ1-4 | TRBV6-5 | CASSFGTGGEKLFF
TRBJ2-5 | TRBV7-9 | CASSLRTGPLDTQYF
TRBJ2-5 | TRBV5-1 | CASSLWTEQETQYF
TRBJ2-1 | TRBV7-2 | CASSAASGGYNEQFF
TRBJ2-1 | TRBV5-4 | CASSDRGQRVYNEQFF
TRBJ1-1 | TRBV2 | CASSVWRGAFF
TRBJ1-2 | TRBV6-5 | CASSYSGRGYTF
TRBJ1-1 | TRBV7-9 | CASSLDGQGVEAFF
TRBJ2-1 | TRBV18 | CASSQNAPGDEQFF
TRBJ2-1 | TRBV3-1 | CASSQAKLGPMYNEQFF
TRBJ1-3 | TRBV27 | CASRERGLGNTIYF
TRBJ1-1 | TRBV19 | CASSSSGGGTEAFF
TRBJ2-6 | TRBV4-3 | CASSQDSGGAGANVLTF
TRBJ2-6 | TRBV12-3/TRBV12-4 | CASSTTRTGINSGANVLTF
TRBJ2-3 | TRBV12-3/TRBV12-4 | CASSPDPGDTQYF
TRBJ1-2 | TRBV7-9 | CASSLAPTTGPRYGYTF
TRBJ2-7 | TRBV5-5 | CASSWSRDYNEQYF
TRBJ2-1 | TRBV14 | CASSYRGGEPSYNEQFF
TRBJ2-3 | TRBV11-1 | CASSPESGGTDTQYF